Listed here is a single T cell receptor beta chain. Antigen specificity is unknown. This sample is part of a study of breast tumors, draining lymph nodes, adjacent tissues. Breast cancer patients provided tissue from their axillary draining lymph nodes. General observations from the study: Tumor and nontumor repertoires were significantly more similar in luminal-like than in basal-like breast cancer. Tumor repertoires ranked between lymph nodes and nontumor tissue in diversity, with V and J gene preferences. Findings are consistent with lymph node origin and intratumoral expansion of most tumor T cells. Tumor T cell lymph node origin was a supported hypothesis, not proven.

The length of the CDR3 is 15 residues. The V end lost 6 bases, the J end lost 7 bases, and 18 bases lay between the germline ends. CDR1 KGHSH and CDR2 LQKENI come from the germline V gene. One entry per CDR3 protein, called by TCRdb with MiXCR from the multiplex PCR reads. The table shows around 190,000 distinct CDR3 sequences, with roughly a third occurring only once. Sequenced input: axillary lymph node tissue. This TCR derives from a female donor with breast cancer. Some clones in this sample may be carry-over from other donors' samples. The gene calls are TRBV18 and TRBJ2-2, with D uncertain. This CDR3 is CASSFEFSPGGELFF. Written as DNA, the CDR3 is TGTGCCAGCTCTTTCGAGTTCAGCCCCGGCGGGGAGCTGTTTTTT.